Included here is one T cell receptor beta chain sequence, with context. In the original processing: Reference gene primers were amplified, and this amplification served to estimate nucleated cell counts. Data came from immunoSEQ multiplex PCR; TCRdb stores just in-frame clones and leaves some out. V, J and clone size reflect that table, while D and trimming were determined from the DNA. The sample holds about 480,000 clones, approximately 89% seen once. This specimen belongs to a study of blood T cell repertoires in COVID-19. Study-wide context: Researchers got acute and convalescent COVID-19 samples from the United States, Italy and Spain. Nucleic acid was either cDNA or gDNA, and it came from T cells, B-cell-depleted T cells, or PBMCs.

Sequencing used peripheral blood. The sequence derives from a man between 18 and 29 years old with COVID-19, enrolled during active disease.

The CDR3 loop reads CASSYSNRGTGELFF. In DNA form, the CDR3 reads TGTGCCAGCAGTTACTCGAATCGGGGGACCGGGGAGCTGTTTTTT. This rearrangement joins TRBV6-5 to TRBJ2-2, with D possibly matching TRBD2 (6 bases). Trimming removed 0 bases from V and 5 bases from J, with 10 bases in between. CDR1 MNHEY and CDR2 SVGAGI come from the germline V gene. The CDR3 runs to 15 residues.